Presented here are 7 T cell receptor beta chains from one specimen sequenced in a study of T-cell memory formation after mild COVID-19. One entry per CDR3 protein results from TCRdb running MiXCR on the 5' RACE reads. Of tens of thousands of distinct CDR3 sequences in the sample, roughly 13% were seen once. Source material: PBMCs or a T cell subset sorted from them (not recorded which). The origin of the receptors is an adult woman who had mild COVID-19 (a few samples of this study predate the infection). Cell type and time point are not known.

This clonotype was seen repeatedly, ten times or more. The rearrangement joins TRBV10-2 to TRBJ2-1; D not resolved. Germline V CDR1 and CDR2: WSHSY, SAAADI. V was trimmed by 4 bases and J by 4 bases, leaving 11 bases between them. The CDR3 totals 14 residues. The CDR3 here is CASSVSQEYNEQFF. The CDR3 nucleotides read TGCGCCAGCAGTGTGTCTCAAGAATACAATGAGCAGTTCTTC.

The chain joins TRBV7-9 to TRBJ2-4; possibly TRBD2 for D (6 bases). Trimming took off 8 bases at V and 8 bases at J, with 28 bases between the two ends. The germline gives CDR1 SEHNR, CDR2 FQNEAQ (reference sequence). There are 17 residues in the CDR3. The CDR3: CASSRSGGPDVVDIQYF. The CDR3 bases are TGTGCCAGCTCGCGGAGCGGAGGGCCCGACGTTGTGGACATTCAGTACTTC.

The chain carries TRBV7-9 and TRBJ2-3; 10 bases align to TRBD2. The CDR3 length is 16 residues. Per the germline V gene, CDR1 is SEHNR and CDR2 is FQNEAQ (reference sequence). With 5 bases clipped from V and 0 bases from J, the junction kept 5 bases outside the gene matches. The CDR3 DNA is TGTGCCAGCAGCGACCATAGCGGGAGGAGCACAGATACGCAGTATTTT. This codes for CASSDHSGRSTDTQYF.

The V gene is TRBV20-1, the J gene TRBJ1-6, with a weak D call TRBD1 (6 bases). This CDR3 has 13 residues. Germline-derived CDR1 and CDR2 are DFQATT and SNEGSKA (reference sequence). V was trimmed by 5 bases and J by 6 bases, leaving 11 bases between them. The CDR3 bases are TGCAGTGCTTTAAAGGACAGTAATTCACCCCTCCACTTT. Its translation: CSALKDSNSPLHF.

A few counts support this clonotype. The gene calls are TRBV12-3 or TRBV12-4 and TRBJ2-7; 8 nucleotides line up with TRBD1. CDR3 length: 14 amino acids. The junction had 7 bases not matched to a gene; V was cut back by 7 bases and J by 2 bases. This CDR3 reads CASKGTGDTYEQYF. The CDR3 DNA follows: TGTGCCAGCAAAGGGACAGGCGACACCTACGAGCAGTACTTC.

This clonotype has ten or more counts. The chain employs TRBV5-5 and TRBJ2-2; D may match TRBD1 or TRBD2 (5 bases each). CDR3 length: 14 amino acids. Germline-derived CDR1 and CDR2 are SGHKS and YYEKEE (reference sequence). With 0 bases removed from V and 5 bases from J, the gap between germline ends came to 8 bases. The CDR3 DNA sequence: TGTGCCAGCAGCTTGGTCGGGGCGACCGGGGAGCTGTTTTTT. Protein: CASSLVGATGELFF.

CDR3 nucleotides: TGCAGCACCCGACTAGCGGGAGCCAATGAGCAGTTCTTC. Translating gives CSTRLAGANEQFF. The chain combines TRBV29-1 with TRBJ2-1, with 12 bases identical to TRBD2. The CDR3 consists of 13 residues. Germline CDR1 reads SQVTM; CDR2 reads ANQGSEA. The ends lost 8 bases at V and 6 bases at J; junction bases unmatched: 5.